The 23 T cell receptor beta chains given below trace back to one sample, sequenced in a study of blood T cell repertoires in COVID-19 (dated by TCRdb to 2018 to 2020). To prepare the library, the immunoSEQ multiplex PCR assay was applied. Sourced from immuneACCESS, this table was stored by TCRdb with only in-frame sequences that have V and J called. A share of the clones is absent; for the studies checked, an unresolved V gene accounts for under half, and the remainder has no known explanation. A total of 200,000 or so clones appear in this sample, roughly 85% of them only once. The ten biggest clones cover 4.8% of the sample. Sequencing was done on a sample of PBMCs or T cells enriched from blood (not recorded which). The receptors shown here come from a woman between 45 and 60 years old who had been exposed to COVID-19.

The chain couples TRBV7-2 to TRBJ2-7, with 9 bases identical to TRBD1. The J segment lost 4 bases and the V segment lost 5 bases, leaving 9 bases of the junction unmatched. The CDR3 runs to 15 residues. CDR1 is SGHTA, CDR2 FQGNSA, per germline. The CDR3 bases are TGTGCCAGCAGCCCAGCAGGACAGGGGACTTACGAGCAGTACTTC. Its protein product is CASSPAGQGTYEQYF.

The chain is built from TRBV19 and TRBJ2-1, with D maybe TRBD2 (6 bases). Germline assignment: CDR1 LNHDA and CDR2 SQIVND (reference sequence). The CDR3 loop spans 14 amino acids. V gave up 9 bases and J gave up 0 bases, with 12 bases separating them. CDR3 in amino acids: CASRGSSSYNEQFF. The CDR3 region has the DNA TGTGCCAGCCGGGGGTCGAGCTCCTACAATGAGCAGTTCTTC.

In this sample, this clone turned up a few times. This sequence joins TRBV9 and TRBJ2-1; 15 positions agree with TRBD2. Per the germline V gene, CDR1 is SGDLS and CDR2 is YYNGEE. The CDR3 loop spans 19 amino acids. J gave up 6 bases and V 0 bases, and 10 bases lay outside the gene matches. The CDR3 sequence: CASSVGTSGGAGGSNEQFF. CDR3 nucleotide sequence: TGTGCCAGCAGCGTAGGGACTAGCGGGGGGGCCGGGGGCTCCAATGAGCAGTTCTTC.

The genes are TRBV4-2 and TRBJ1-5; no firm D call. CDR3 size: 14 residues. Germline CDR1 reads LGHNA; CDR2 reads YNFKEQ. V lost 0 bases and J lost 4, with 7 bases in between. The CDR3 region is CASSQDFQNQPQHF. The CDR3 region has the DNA TGTGCCAGCAGCCAAGATTTCCAGAATCAGCCCCAGCATTTT.

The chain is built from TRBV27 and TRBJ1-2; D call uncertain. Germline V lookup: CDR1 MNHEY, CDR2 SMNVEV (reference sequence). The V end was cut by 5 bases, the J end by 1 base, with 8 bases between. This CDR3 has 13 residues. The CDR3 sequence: CASSRPDNYGYTF. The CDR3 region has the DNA TGTGCCAGCAGTCGTCCAGATAACTATGGCTACACCTTC.

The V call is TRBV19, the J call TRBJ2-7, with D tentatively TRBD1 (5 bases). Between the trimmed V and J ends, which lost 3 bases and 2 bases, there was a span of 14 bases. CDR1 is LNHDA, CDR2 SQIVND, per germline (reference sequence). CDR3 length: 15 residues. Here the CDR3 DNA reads TGTGCCAGTAGTATGGCCGGTCCAGGGACCTACGAGCAGTACTTC. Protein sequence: CASSMAGPGTYEQYF.

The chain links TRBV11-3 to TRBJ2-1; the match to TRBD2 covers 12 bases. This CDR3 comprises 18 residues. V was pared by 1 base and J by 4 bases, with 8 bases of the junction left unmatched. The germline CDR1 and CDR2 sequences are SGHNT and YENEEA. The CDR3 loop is CASSLGWSSGGDYNEQFF. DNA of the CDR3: TGTGCCAGCAGCTTAGGGTGGTCTAGCGGGGGGGATTACAATGAGCAGTTCTTC.

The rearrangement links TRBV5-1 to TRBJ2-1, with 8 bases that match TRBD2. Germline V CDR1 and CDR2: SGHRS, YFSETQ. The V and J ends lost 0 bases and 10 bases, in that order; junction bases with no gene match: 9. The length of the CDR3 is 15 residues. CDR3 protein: CASSLGGGLASEQFF. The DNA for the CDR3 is TGCGCCAGCAGCTTGGGTGGAGGACTAGCAAGCGAGCAGTTCTTC.

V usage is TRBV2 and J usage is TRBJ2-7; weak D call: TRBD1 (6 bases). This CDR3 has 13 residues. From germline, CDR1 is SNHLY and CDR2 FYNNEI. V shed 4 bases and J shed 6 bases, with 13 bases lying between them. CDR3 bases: TGTGCCAGCAGTGGAAACAGGGATTCCGAGCAGTACTTC. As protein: CASSGNRDSEQYF. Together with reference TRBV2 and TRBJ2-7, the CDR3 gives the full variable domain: EPEVTQTPSHQVTQMGQEVILRCVPISNHLYFYWYRQILGQKVEFLVSFYNNEISEKSEIFDDQFSVERPDGSNFTLKIRSTKLEDSAMYFCASSGNRDSEQYFGPGTRLTVT.

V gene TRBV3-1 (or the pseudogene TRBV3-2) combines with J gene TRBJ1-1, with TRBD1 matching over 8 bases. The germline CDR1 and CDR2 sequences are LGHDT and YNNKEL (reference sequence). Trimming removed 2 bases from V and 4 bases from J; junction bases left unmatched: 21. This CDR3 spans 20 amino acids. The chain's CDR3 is CASSQSSRGRKEGEVTEAFF. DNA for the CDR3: TGTGCCAGCAGCCAATCAAGCAGGGGGCGCAAGGAGGGAGAGGTCACTGAAGCTTTCTTT.

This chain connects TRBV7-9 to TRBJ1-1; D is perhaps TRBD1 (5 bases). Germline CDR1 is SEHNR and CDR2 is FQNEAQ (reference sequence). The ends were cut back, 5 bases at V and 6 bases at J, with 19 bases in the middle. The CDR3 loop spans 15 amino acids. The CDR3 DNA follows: TGTGCCAGCAGCATCCGGGGCCGGGGGGTCCCTGAAGCTTTCTTT. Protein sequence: CASSIRGRGVPEAFF.

The CDR3 bases are TGTGCCAGCAGTGACACCGGAGAAGGAAGCTCACCCCTCCACTTT. Its translation: CASSDTGEGSSPLHF. The chain uses TRBV6-4 and TRBJ1-6; D gene unclear. Germline V gene sequence: CDR1 MRHNA, CDR2 SNTAGT. The CDR3 is 15 amino acids. V was pared by 2 bases and J by 10 bases, with 15 bases between.

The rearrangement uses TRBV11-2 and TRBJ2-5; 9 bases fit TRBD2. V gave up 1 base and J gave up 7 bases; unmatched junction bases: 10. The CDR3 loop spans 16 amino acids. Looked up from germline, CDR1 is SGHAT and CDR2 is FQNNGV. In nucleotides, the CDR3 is TGTGCCAGCAGCTTAGGCGCGCGGGGGGGCGAGGGGACCCAGTACTTC. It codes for CASSLGARGGEGTQYF.

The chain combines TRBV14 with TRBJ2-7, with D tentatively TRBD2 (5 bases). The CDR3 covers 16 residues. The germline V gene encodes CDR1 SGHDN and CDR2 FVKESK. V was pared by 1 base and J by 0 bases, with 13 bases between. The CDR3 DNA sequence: TGTGCCAGCAGCCAAGCGTCTTTGAGGGCCTCCTACGAGCAGTACTTC. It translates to CASSQASLRASYEQYF.

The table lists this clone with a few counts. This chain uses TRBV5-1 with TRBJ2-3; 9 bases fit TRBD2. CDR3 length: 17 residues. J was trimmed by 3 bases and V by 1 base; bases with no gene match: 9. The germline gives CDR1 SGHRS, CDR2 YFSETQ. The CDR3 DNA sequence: TGCGCCAGCAGCTTGAATGGAGCTAGCGGGGTTACAGATACGCAGTATTTT. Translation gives CASSLNGASGVTDTQYF.

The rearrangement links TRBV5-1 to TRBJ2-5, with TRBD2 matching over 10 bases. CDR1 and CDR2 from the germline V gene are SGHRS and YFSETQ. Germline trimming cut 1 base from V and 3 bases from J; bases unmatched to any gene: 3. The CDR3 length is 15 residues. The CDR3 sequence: CASSLSTSGEETQYF. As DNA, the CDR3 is TGCGCCAGCAGCTTGAGTACTAGCGGGGAAGAGACCCAGTACTTC.

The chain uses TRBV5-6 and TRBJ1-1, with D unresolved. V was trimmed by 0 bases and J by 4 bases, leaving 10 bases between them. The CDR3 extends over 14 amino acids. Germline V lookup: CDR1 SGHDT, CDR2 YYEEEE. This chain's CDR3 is CASSLGGGGTEAFF. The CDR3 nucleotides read TGTGCCAGCAGCTTGGGGGGAGGCGGCACTGAAGCTTTCTTT. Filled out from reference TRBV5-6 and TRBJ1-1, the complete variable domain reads DAGVTQSPTHLIKTRGQQVTLRCSPKSGHDTVSWYQQALGQGPQFIFQYYEEEERQRGNFPDRFSGHQFPNYSSELNVNALLLGDSALYLCASSLGGGGTEAFFGQGTRLTVV.

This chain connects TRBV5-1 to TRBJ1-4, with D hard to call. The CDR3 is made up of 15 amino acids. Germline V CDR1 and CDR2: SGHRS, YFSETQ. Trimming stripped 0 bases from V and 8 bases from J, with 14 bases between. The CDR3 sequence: CASSLEGWGGEKLFF. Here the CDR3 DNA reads TGCGCCAGCAGCTTGGAGGGCTGGGGAGGGGAAAAACTGTTTTTT.

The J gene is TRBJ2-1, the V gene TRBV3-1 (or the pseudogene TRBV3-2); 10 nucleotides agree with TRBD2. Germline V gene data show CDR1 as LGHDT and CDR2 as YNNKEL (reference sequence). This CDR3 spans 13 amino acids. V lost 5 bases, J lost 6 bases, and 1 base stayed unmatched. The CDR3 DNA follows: TGTGCCAGCAGCGTAGCGGGGGGCAATGAGCAGTTCTTC. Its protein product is CASSVAGGNEQFF.

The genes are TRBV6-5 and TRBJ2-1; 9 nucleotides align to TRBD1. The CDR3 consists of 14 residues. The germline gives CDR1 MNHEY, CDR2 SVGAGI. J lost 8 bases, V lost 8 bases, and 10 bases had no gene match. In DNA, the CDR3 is TGTGCCAGCTCCGACAGGGGGATGGCCGATGAGCAGTTCTTC. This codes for CASSDRGMADEQFF.

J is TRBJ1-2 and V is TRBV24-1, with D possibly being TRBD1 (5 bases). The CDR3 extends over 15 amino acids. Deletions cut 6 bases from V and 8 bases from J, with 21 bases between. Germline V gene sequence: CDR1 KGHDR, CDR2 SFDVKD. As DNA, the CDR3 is TGTGCCACCAGTCAGGGCAGGTCAAGGTTCTCCGGCTACACCTTC. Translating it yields CATSQGRSRFSGYTF.

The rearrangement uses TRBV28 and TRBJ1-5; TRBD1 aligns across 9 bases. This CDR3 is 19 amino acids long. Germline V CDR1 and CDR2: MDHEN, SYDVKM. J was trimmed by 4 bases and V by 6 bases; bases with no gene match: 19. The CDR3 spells CASSSRGASTGTGNQPQHF. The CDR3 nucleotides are TGTGCCAGCAGCTCCCGGGGCGCTTCCACTGGGACAGGGAATCAGCCCCAGCATTTT.

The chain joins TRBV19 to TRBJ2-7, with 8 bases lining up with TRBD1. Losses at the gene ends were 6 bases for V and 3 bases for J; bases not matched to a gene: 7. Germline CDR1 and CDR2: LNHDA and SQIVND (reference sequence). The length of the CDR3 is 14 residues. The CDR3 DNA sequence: TGTGCCAGTAGCCCCCAACAGGGGGGCTACGAGCAGTACTTC. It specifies CASSPQQGGYEQYF.